The 14 T cell receptor beta chains below come from one sample, sequenced in a study of tumor-infiltrating lymphocytes in primary liver carcinoma. The tissue used was unsorted bulk material of about 17-33 mg. RNA and DNA were co-extracted from it with the AllPrep DNA/RNA mini kit. Using a constant-region primer together with ProtoScript II reverse transcriptase, TCR beta cDNA was made from around 500 ng of total RNA. The TCR beta library was amplified through three nested multiplex PCR rounds in a modified ARM-PCR procedure. Use of TRBV1-TRBV30 forward primers with a C-beta reverse primer characterized the first two PCR rounds, which lasted roughly 9 cycles each. One entry per CDR3 protein, called by TCRdb with MiXCR from the multiplex PCR reads. This table holds around 56,000 distinct CDR3 sequences, less than 75% found once. The sequencing input was liver tumor tissue from sampling region 2. As to subset: tumor region T2, inferior pole. These receptors all stem from a man aged 35 to 55 with primary liver carcinoma and hepatitis B virus infection.

This chain uses TRBV5-4 with TRBJ2-4; D gene unclear. Germline V CDR1 and CDR2: SGHNT, YYREEE (reference sequence). The CDR3 has 12 amino acids. Trimming left V 5 bases short and J 0 bases short, with 3 bases between. This CDR3 is CASRTAKNIQYF. The CDR3 DNA is TGTGCCAGCAGGACAGCCAAAAACATTCAGTACTTC. Together with reference TRBV5-4 and TRBJ2-4, the CDR3 gives the full variable domain: ETGVTQSPTHLIKTRGQQVTLRCSSQSGHNTVSWYQQALGQGPQFIFQYYREEENGRGNFPPRFSGLQFPNYSSELNVNALELDDSALYLCASRTAKNIQYFGAGTRLSVL.

The gene calls are TRBV6-1 and TRBJ2-7; 10 bases align to TRBD1. CDR1 MNHNS and CDR2 SASEGT come from the germline V gene. This CDR3 spans 17 amino acids. With V trimmed by 2 bases and J by 0 bases, 7 bases remained unmatched. The CDR3 loop is CASSERGTGVFSYEQYF. DNA for the CDR3: TGTGCCAGCAGTGAAAGGGGGACAGGGGTCTTCTCCTACGAGCAGTACTTC.

Concerning this clonotype: The germline gene is not matched at one end of the junction; a read error may be the cause. This chain links TRBV11-2 with TRBJ2-5; 8 bases agree with TRBD2. Germline-derived CDR1 and CDR2 are SGHAT and FQNNGV. The CDR3 is 16 residues long. Here the CDR3 DNA reads TGTGTCAGCAGCCGAACTCCCGGCGGGGGGAAAGAGACCCAGCACTTC. Protein product: CVSSRTPGGGKETQHF.

The table lists this clonotype with many counts. The rearrangement joins TRBV5-6 to TRBJ2-7; D gene unclear. Trimming cost V 4 bases and J 1 base, with 6 bases left between them. The CDR3 is 12 amino acids. Germline V gene data show CDR1 as SGHDT and CDR2 as YYEEEE. The CDR3 is CASSRISYEQYF. In DNA form, the CDR3 reads TGTGCCAGCAGCCGAATTTCCTACGAGCAGTACTTC. Full variable domain (missing parts from reference TRBV5-6 and TRBJ2-7): DAGVTQSPTHLIKTRGQQVTLRCSPKSGHDTVSWYQQALGQGPQFIFQYYEEEERQRGNFPDRFSGHQFPNYSSELNVNALLLGDSALYLCASSRISYEQYFGPGTRLTVT.

The CDR3 loop reads CASSQDVQGTYGYTF. Here the CDR3 DNA reads TGTGCCAGCAGCCAAGATGTCCAGGGTACCTATGGCTACACCTTC. The rearrangement joins TRBV4-2 to TRBJ1-2; tentatively, D is TRBD1 (5 bases). From germline, CDR1 is LGHNA and CDR2 YNFKEQ. The CDR3 length is 15 residues. V was pared by 0 bases and J by 4 bases, with 12 bases between.

This clonotype was counted a single time. No conserved phenylalanine or tryptophan is present at the end of the CDR3, so a read error is the likely explanation. This chain joins TRBV6-2 or TRBV6-3 and TRBJ2-2; D is unresolved. The CDR3 runs 14 residues. Trimming shortened V by 7 bases and J by 2 bases, and 11 bases separated the two germline ends. CDR1 MNHEY and CDR2 SVGEGT come from the germline V gene. CDR3 nucleotide sequence: TGTGCCAGCAACTCGGACGGAAACACCGGGGAGCTGTTTTAT. Translating it yields CASNSDGNTGELFY.

The gene calls are TRBV29-1 and TRBJ1-2, with D unclear. The CDR3 contains 12 residues. V shed 5 bases and J shed 7 bases, with 14 bases lying between them. Germline V CDR1 and CDR2: SQVTM, ANQGSEA. The CDR3 spells CSVRVNYVGYTF. CDR3 bases: TGCAGCGTTAGGGTCAACTACGTTGGCTACACCTTC.

Note on this clonotype: One end of the junction is discordant with germline, which a read error may explain. The chain employs TRBV4-2 and TRBJ2-7; D possibly corresponds to TRBD2 (5 bases). This CDR3 has 15 residues. The germline V gene has CDR1 LGHNA and CDR2 YNFKEQ. The CDR3 DNA reads as TGTGTCAGCAGCCCAGGCCCAGGAGGTCTTGACGAGCAGTACTTC. It codes for CVSSPGPGGLDEQYF.

The V gene is TRBV24-1, the J gene TRBJ2-7, with a tentative D call TRBD2 (5 bases). The CDR3 runs 16 residues. V was shortened by 4 bases and J by 6 bases, with 21 bases between the two germline ends. Looked up from germline, CDR1 is KGHDR and CDR2 is SFDVKD. DNA for the CDR3: TGTGCCACCAGTGACCAAGTCGGGGTATTCCCCTCCGAGCAGTACTTC. Translated: CATSDQVGVFPSEQYF.

Details on this clonotype: The CDR3 carries no conserved terminal phenylalanine or tryptophan, so it likely arises from a read error. The rearrangement uses TRBV6-5 and TRBJ1-2; TRBD1 agrees at 11 bases. Per the germline V gene, CDR1 is MNHEY and CDR2 is SVGAGI. V was pared by 8 bases and J by 4 bases, with 6 bases of the junction left unmatched. There are 14 residues in the CDR3. CDR3 in DNA: TGTGCCAGCGGCGGGACAGGGGGTCTCTATGGCTACACCTCC. The encoded protein is CASGGTGGLYGYTS.

Only a few counts were recorded for this clonotype. The conserved closing phenylalanine or tryptophan is absent in this CDR3, likely reflecting a read error. The V and J genes are TRBV5-1 and TRBJ1-1; D not resolved. The germline V and J ends were trimmed by 0 bases and 6 bases, with 6 bases remaining between them. The CDR3 loop spans 12 amino acids. In germline, CDR1 is SGHRS, CDR2 YFSETQ. The CDR3 spells CASSLEGSEAFS. For the CDR3, the DNA is TGCGCCAGCAGCTTGGAGGGTTCTGAAGCTTTCTCT.

With regard to this clonotype: The junction differs from germline at one of its ends, possibly a read error. The rearrangement joins TRBV29-1 to TRBJ2-1; possibly TRBD1 or TRBD2 for D (6 bases each). This CDR3 is built from 12 residues. Germline V gene data show CDR1 as SQVTM and CDR2 as ANQGSEA. The CDR3 DNA follows: TGCAGCGCCAGGATAGGGGGGAATGAGCAGTCCTTC. Protein sequence: CSARIGGNEQSF.

A note on this clonotype: A junction boundary mismatches the germline segment, possibly from a read error. The chain combines TRBV6-6 with TRBJ2-2, with 11 nucleotides matching TRBD2. Germline V CDR1 and CDR2: MNHNY, SVGAGI (reference sequence). CDR3 length equals 20 residues. Here the CDR3 reads CVSSPLVGLAEPTNTGELFF. For the CDR3, the DNA is TGTGTCAGCAGTCCGCTCGTGGGACTAGCGGAGCCAACGAACACCGGGGAGTTGTTTTTT.

This sequence joins TRBV11-2 and TRBJ2-7; D perhaps matches TRBD2 (6 bases). Trimming left V 5 bases short and J 2 bases short, with 13 bases between. The CDR3 is 14 residues long. The germline gives CDR1 SGHAT, CDR2 FQNNGV. CDR3 in DNA: TGTGCCAGCAGCCTCGGGACTCTACCCTACGAGCAGTACTTC. Amino acid sequence: CASSLGTLPYEQYF.